These 9 T cell receptor beta chains share one sample of origin, sequenced in a study of shared clonotypes between healthy human individuals. Measured with immunoSEQ multiplex PCR; TCRdb has only the in-frame clones, and not every one. Of 2 million to 2.5 million clones in the sample, over 85% are singletons; the top ten hold 0.36%. The sequencing sample was made of naive CD4+ T cells from PBMCs. Indicated subset: CD45RA+ positively selected. The receptors here all came from a man between 18 and 29 years old in good health. Some clones in this sample may be carry-over from other donors' samples.

CDR3 amino acids: CASSVDRGYYGYTF. The DNA for the CDR3 is TGTGCCAGCAGCGTTGACAGGGGGTACTATGGCTACACCTTC. The V gene is TRBV5-6, the J gene TRBJ1-2; 9 bases are shared with TRBD1. The CDR3 has 14 amino acids. The ends lost 4 bases at V and 3 bases at J; junction bases unmatched: 4. In germline, CDR1 is SGHDT, CDR2 YYEEEE.

The chain joins TRBV4-1 to TRBJ2-1, with unresolved D. The CDR3 spans 17 residues. Trimming pared 1 base from V and 0 bases from J, leaving 13 bases between. The V gene's germline CDR1 is MGHRA and CDR2 YSYEKL. CDR3: CASSQAPSSSSYNEQFF. The CDR3 nucleotides are TGCGCCAGCAGCCAAGCGCCGTCCTCAAGCTCCTACAATGAGCAGTTCTTC.

CDR3 residues: CASTSGSASGNTIYF. As DNA, the CDR3 is TGTGCCAGCACAAGCGGATCCGCCTCTGGAAACACCATATATTTT. This rearrangement joins TRBV28 to TRBJ1-3, with D unresolved. The germline V gene encodes CDR1 MDHEN and CDR2 SYDVKM. This CDR3 comprises 15 residues. Trimming left V 7 bases short and J 0 bases short, with 13 bases between.

The genes are TRBV7-8 and TRBJ2-1; TRBD2 might be the D (5 bases). Trimming cost V 5 bases and J 4 bases, with 12 bases left between them. Germline V gene data show CDR1 as SGHVS and CDR2 as FQNEAQ. The CDR3 spans 14 residues. The CDR3 DNA follows: TGTGCCAGCAGCCGTTCGGGGAGATACAATGAGCAGTTCTTC. It yields the protein CASSRSGRYNEQFF.

Worth noting for this clone: Other DNA sequences of this sample code for an identical CDR3. The chain uses TRBV27 and TRBJ2-3; D gene unclear. The CDR3 spans 11 residues. V lost 3 bases, J lost 5 bases, and 3 bases lay in between. Per germline, CDR1 MNHEY and CDR2 SMNVEV (reference sequence). This chain's CDR3 is CASSFRDTQYF. The CDR3 DNA reads as TGTGCCAGCAGTTTCAGAGATACGCAGTATTTT.

The rearrangement joins TRBV9 to TRBJ2-4, with D possibly TRBD1 on 6 matching bases. With 0 bases removed from V and 10 bases from J, the gap between germline ends came to 14 bases. Germline-derived CDR1 and CDR2 are SGDLS and YYNGEE. CDR3 size: 14 residues. The CDR3 spells CASSVATWTDIQYF. The CDR3 bases are TGTGCCAGCAGCGTAGCTACTTGGACAGATATTCAGTACTTC.

Only one count was recorded for this clone. The CDR3 spells CASKLAVDNNEQFF. The CDR3 DNA sequence: TGTGCCAGCAAGCTAGCGGTCGACAACAATGAGCAGTTCTTC. This chain links TRBV7-2 with TRBJ2-1; 7 nucleotides align to TRBD2. From germline, CDR1 is SGHTA and CDR2 FQGNSA. The length of the CDR3 is 14 residues. V trimming: 7 bases; J trimming: 5 bases; junction bases outside the gene matches: 8. The complete variable domain, with remaining parts taken from reference TRBV7-2 and TRBJ2-1, reads GAGVSQSPSNKVTEKGKDVELRCDPISGHTALYWYRQSLGQGLEFLIYFQGNSAPDKSGLPSDRFSAERTGGSVSTLTIQRTQQEDSAVYLCASKLAVDNNEQFFGPGTRLTVL.

The genes are TRBV5-1 and TRBJ2-1; D gene unclear. The CDR3 spans 14 residues. CDR1 is SGHRS, CDR2 YFSETQ, per germline. V lost 4 bases and J 12 bases, leaving 20 bases between the germline ends. The CDR3 region has the DNA TGCGCCAGCAGCGAGACCCTTACCCCCGGCGCGCAGTTCTTC. This encodes CASSETLTPGAQFF. Full variable domain (remainder filled in from reference TRBV5-1 and TRBJ2-1): KAGVTQTPRYLIKTRGQQVTLSCSPISGHRSVSWYQQTPGQGLQFLFEYFSETQRNKGNFPGRFSGRQFSNSRSEMNVSTLELGDSALYLCASSETLTPGAQFFGPGTRLTVL.

This clone is a singleton in its sample. V and J are TRBV5-1 and TRBJ2-7; D may be TRBD1 or TRBD2 (6 bases each). Germline CDR1 SGHRS, CDR2 YFSETQ. The CDR3 is 13 residues long. With 2 bases removed from V and 6 bases from J, the gap between germline ends came to 12 bases. The CDR3 DNA reads as TGCGCCAGCAGCTTTGTCAGGGGAGGCGAGCAGTACTTC. Protein sequence: CASSFVRGGEQYF. The entire variable domain, with the rest obtained from reference TRBV5-1 and TRBJ2-7, is as follows: KAGVTQTPRYLIKTRGQQVTLSCSPISGHRSVSWYQQTPGQGLQFLFEYFSETQRNKGNFPGRFSGRQFSNSRSEMNVSTLELGDSALYLCASSFVRGGEQYFGPGTRLTVT.